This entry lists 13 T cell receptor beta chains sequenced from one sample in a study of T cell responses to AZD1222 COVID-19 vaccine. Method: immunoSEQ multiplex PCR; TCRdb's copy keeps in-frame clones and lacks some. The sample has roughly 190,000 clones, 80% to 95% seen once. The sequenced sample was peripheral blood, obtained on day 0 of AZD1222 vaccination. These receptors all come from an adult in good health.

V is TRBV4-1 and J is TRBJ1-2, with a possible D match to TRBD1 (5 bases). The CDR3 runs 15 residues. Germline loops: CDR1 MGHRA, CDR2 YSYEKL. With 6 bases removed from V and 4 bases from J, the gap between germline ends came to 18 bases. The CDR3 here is CASSTAGGDRYGYTF. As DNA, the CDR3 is TGCGCCAGCAGTACCGCGGGGGGGGACCGCTATGGCTACACCTTC.

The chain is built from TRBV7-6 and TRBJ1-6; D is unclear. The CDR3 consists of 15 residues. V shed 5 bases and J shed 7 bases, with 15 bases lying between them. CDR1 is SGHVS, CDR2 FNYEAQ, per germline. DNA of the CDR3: TGTGCCAGCAGCCCCCACGGGCCCCCCAATTCACCCCTCCACTTT. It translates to CASSPHGPPNSPLHF.

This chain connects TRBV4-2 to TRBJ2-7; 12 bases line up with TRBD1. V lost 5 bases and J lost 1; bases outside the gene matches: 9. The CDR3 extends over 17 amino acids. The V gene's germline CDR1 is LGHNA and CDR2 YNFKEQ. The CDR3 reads CASSATPGQGASYEQYF. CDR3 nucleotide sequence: TGTGCCAGCAGCGCCACACCGGGACAGGGGGCATCCTACGAGCAGTACTTC.

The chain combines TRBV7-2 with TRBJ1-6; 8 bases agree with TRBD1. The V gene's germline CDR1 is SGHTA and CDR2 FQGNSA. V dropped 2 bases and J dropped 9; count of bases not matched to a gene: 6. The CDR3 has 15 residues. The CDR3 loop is CASSLFRGLASPLHF. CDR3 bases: TGTGCCAGCAGCTTATTCAGGGGGCTAGCTTCACCCCTCCACTTT.

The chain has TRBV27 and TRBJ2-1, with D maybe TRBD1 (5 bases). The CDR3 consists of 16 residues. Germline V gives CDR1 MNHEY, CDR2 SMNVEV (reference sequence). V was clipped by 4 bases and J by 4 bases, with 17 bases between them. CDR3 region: CASSSLDTTPYNEQFF. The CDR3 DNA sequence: TGTGCCAGCAGTTCCTTGGACACCACCCCTTACAATGAGCAGTTCTTC.

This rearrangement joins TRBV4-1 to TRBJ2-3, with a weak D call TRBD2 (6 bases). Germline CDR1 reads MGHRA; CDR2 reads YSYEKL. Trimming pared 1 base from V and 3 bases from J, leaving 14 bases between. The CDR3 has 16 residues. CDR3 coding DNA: TGCGCCAGCAGCCAAGGCGAGACTAGAGGAACAGATACGCAGTATTTT. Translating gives CASSQGETRGTDTQYF.

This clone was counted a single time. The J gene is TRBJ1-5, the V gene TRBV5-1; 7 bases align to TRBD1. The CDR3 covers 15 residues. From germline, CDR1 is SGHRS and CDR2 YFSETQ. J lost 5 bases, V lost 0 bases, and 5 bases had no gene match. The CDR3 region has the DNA TGCGCCAGCAGCTTGGCCGGGACAGCGCATCAGCCCCAGCATTTT. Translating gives CASSLAGTAHQPQHF.

CDR3 loop: CASSLRQGRDEQYF. The CDR3 coding sequence is TGTGCCAGCAGCTTAAGACAGGGACGCGACGAGCAGTACTTC. The genes are TRBV11-3 and TRBJ2-7; 7 bases line up with TRBD1. J lost 5 bases, V lost 2 bases, and 6 bases had no gene match. Germline V CDR1 and CDR2: SGHNT, YENEEA. The CDR3 is 14 residues long.

The CDR3 here is CASSLQNTEAFF. The DNA of the CDR3 is TGTGCCAGCAGCTTACAAAACACTGAAGCTTTCTTT. V gene TRBV11-2 combines with J gene TRBJ1-1; the D is unclear. V lost 2 bases and J lost 2, with 3 bases in between. The CDR3 sequence is 12 residues long. CDR1 and CDR2 from the germline V gene are SGHAT and FQNNGV.

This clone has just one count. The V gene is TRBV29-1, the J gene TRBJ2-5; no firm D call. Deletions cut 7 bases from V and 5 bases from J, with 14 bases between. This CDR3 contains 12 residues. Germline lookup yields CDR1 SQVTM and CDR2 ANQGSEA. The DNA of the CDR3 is TGCAGCGCCCCTCGAGAGGCGGAGACCCAGTACTTC. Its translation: CSAPREAETQYF.

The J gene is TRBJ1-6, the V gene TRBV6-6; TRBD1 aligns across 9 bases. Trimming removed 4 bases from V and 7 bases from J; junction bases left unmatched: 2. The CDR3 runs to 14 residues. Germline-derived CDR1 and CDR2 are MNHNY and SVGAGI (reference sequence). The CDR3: CASSSGQGNSPLHF. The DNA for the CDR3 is TGTGCCAGCAGTTCAGGACAGGGGAATTCACCCCTCCACTTT.

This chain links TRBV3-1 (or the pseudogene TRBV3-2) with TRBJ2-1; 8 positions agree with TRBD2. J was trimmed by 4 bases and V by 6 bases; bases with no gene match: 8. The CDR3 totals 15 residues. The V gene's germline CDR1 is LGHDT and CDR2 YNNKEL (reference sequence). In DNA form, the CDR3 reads TGTGCCAGCAGTCTTCAAGCGGGGGAGTACAATGAGCAGTTCTTC. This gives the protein CASSLQAGEYNEQFF.

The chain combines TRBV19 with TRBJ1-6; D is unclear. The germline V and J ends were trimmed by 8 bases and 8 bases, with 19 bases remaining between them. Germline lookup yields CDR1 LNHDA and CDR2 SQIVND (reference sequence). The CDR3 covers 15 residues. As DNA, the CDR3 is TGTGCCAGTCAGACATTAGGCGGGCAGGATTCACCCCTCCACTTT. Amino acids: CASQTLGGQDSPLHF.